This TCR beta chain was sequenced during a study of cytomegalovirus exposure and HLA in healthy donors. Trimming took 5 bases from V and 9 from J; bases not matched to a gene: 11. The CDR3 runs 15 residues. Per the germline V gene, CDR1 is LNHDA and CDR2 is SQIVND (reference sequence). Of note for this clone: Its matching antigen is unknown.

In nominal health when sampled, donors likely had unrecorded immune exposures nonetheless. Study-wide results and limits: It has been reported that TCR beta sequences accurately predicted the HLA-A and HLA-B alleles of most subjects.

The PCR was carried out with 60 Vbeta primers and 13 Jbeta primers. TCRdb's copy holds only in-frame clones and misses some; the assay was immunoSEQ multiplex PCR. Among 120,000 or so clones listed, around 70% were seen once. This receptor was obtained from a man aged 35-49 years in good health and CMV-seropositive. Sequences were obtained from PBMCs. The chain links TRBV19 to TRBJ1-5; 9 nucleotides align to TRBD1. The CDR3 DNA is TGTGCCAGTAGTCCGCGGACAGGGGACTCCAGGCCCCAGCATTTT. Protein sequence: CASSPRTGDSRPQHF.